These T cell receptor beta chains were read from a single sample in a study of CD4 T cells in relation to SARS-CoV-2 and coronaviruses. TCRdb keeps only in-frame clones here, not all; method: immunoSEQ multiplex PCR. The sample lists 43,000 or so clones, about four fifths occurring once. Their recognized antigens are unknown. The source material was naive CD4+ T cells from PBMCs, cultured in vitro. The receptors here all came from an adult with COVID-19. CDR3s include the opening cysteine and the closing phenylalanine or tryptophan. Each record gives: J gene, D gene, clone size, V gene, CDR3 protein, CDR3 DNA. A D gene is named only where the DNA matches it firmly. Expanded clones are given a class, and other clones once, few, many or no size at all.

J: TRBJ2-3
D: NA
size: NA
V: TRBV2
CDR3: CASSEASSTLTQYF
DNA: TGTGCCAGCAGTGAGGCATCCTCAACCCTTACGCAGTATTTT

J: TRBJ2-6
D: NA
size: NA
V: TRBV28
CDR3: CASSPGEISGANVLTF
DNA: TGTGCCAGCAGCCCAGGCGAAATCTCTGGGGCCAACGTCCTGACTTTC

J: TRBJ1-1
D: NA
size: NA
V: TRBV10-3
CDR3: CAVLGGNTEAFF
DNA: TGTGCCGTCTTGGGGGGGAACACTGAAGCTTTCTTT

J: TRBJ2-2
D: TRBD2
size: NA
V: TRBV28
CDR3: CASSLGGGVRELFF
DNA: TGTGCCAGCAGTTTAGGGGGGGGTGTTAGGGAGCTGTTTTTT

J: TRBJ2-6
D: NA
size: NA
V: TRBV29-1
CDR3: CSVEGNSGANVLTF
DNA: TGCAGCGTTGAAGGGAACTCTGGGGCCAACGTCCTGACTTTC

J: TRBJ1-2
D: TRBD1
size: NA
V: TRBV18
CDR3: CASSPQDRVDYGYTF
DNA: TGTGCCAGCTCACCACAGGACAGGGTAGACTATGGCTACACCTTC

J: TRBJ2-5
D: TRBD2
size: NA
V: TRBV6-1
CDR3: CASSEGGGWETQYF
DNA: TGTGCCAGCAGTGAAGGGGGAGGGTGGGAGACCCAGTACTTC

J: TRBJ2-4
D: NA
size: NA
V: TRBV21-1
CDR3: CAGGVVDAKNIQYF
DNA: TGTGCCGGGGGTGTCGTCGACGCCAAAAACATTCAGTACTTC

J: TRBJ2-1
D: NA
size: NA
V: TRBV9
CDR3: CASSVGNSYNEQFF
DNA: TGTGCCAGCAGCGTAGGTAACTCCTACAATGAGCAGTTCTTC

J: TRBJ2-1
D: TRBD2
size: NA
V: TRBV6-6
CDR3: CASSYSERGYNEQFF
DNA: TGTGCCAGCAGTTACTCCGAGCGGGGCTACAATGAGCAGTTCTTC

J: TRBJ2-7
D: TRBD1
size: NA
V: TRBV7-9
CDR3: CASSSGQYEQYF
DNA: TGTGCCAGCAGCTCGGGACAGTACGAGCAGTACTTC

J: TRBJ2-2
D: TRBD2
size: NA
V: TRBV10-3
CDR3: CAISDWGRDVTGELFF
DNA: TGTGCCATCAGTGATTGGGGGAGGGACGTCACCGGGGAGCTGTTTTTT

J: TRBJ2-3
D: NA
size: NA
V: TRBV5-1
CDR3: CASSPGGSTDTQYF
DNA: TGCGCCAGCAGCCCTGGCGGGAGCACAGATACGCAGTATTTT

J: TRBJ1-1
D: NA
size: NA
V: TRBV27
CDR3: CASTTTNTEAFF
DNA: TGTGCCAGCACAACCACGAACACTGAAGCTTTCTTT

J: TRBJ2-7
D: NA
size: NA
V: TRBV5-1
CDR3: CASSLGFPAYEQYF
DNA: TGCGCCAGCAGCTTGGGTTTTCCGGCCTACGAGCAGTACTTC

J: TRBJ1-3
D: NA
size: NA
V: TRBV28
CDR3: CASSLWGGRREDTIYF
DNA: TGTGCCAGCAGTTTATGGGGGGGTCGAAGAGAAGACACCATATATTTT

J: TRBJ2-6
D: NA
size: NA
V: TRBV5-1
CDR3: CASSLGAGANVLTF
DNA: TGCGCCAGCAGCTTGGGCGCTGGGGCCAACGTCCTGACTTTC

J: TRBJ2-7
D: NA
size: NA
V: TRBV4-1
CDR3: CASSQEQGYEQYF
DNA: TGCGCCAGCAGCCAAGAACAGGGATACGAGCAGTACTTC

J: TRBJ2-1
D: TRBD2
size: NA
V: TRBV9
CDR3: CASSPGGRDNEQFF
DNA: TGTGCCAGCAGCCCCGGGGGGAGGGACAATGAGCAGTTCTTC

J: TRBJ2-7
D: NA
size: NA
V: TRBV7-2
CDR3: CASSLERLFEQYF
DNA: TGTGCCAGCAGCTTAGAGCGCCTGTTCGAGCAGTACTTC

J: TRBJ1-2
D: NA
size: NA
V: TRBV29-1
CDR3: CSVADSGVYGYTF
DNA: TGCAGCGTTGCGGACAGTGGGGTCTATGGCTACACCTTC

J: TRBJ2-1
D: NA
size: once
V: TRBV19
CDR3: CATTPTAGNEQFF
DNA: TGTGCCACAACCCCGACGGCGGGAAATGAGCAGTTCTTC

J: TRBJ2-3
D: TRBD1
size: NA
V: TRBV18
CDR3: CASSPGQGTDTQYF
DNA: TGTGCCAGCTCACCCGGACAGGGGACAGATACGCAGTATTTT

J: TRBJ1-2
D: NA
size: NA
V: TRBV6-5
CDR3: CASSNVPNYGYTF
DNA: TGTGCCAGCAGCAACGTTCCTAACTATGGCTACACCTTC

J: TRBJ2-2
D: TRBD1
size: NA
V: TRBV7-9
CDR3: CASSLVGSRDRGLHGELFF
DNA: TGTGCCAGCAGCTTAGTTGGGTCCCGGGACAGGGGGCTGCACGGGGAGCTGTTTTTT

J: TRBJ2-7
D: TRBD2
size: NA
V: TRBV10-3
CDR3: CAISGTSGYEQYF
DNA: TGTGCCATCAGTGGGACTAGCGGCTACGAGCAGTACTTC

J: TRBJ2-1
D: NA
size: NA
V: TRBV7-6
CDR3: CASSLTVSKGGNEQFF
DNA: TGTGCCAGCAGCTTAACCGTGTCTAAAGGGGGGAATGAGCAGTTCTTC

J: TRBJ1-5
D: NA
size: NA
V: TRBV19
CDR3: CASNLGYQPQHF
DNA: TGTGCCAGTAATTTGGGGTATCAGCCCCAGCATTTT

J: TRBJ2-3
D: NA
size: once
V: TRBV11-3
CDR3: CASSLDSGGSTDTQYF
DNA: TGTGCCAGCAGCTTAGATTCCGGGGGTAGCACAGATACGCAGTATTTT

J: TRBJ2-1
D: NA
size: NA
V: TRBV27
CDR3: CASSSWGRLNEQFF
DNA: TGTGCCAGCAGTTCTTGGGGTAGGTTGAATGAGCAGTTCTTC